This TCR beta chain came from a study of regulatory T cells in long-lasting Graves disease. This clonotype occurred a few times. Time point: persistent/refractory GD, antithyroid drugs over 5 years with positive TRAb. The TCR library was made from RNA extracted from PBMCs. The CDR3 has 13 amino acids. The V gene lost 2 bases and the J gene lost 4 bases, with 8 bases spanning the gap. Germline lookup yields CDR1 LNHDA and CDR2 SQIVND (reference sequence). Library construction for TCR beta used iRepertoire HTBI primers and Arm-PCR of CDR3 regions. Each CDR3 protein gets one entry after TCRdb re-called the multiplex PCR reads with MiXCR. The sample contains a few hundred thousand distinct CDR3 sequences, 23% of which appear only once.

This clonotype originated in a woman aged 40 to 50 with Graves disease. Sequences were derived from peripheral blood mononuclear cells (PBMCs), sampled when the disease was refractory, from a patient treated with antithyroid drugs. The rearrangement joins TRBV19 to TRBJ1-1; D unresolved. Here the CDR3 reads CASSITEATEAFF. CDR3 bases: TGTGCCAGTAGTATAACCGAGGCCACTGAAGCTTTCTTT.